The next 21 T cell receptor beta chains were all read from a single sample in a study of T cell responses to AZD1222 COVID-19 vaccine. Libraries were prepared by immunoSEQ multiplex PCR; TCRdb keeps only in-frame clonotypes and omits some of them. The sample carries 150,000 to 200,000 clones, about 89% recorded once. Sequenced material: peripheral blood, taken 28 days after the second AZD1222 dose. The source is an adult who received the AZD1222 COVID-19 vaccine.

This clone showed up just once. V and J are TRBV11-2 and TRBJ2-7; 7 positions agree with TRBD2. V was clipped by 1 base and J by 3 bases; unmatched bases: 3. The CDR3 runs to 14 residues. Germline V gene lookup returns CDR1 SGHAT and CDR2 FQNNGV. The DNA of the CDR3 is TGTGCCAGCAGCTTAGTGGGAGGGCGCTACGAGCAGTACTTC. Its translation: CASSLVGGRYEQYF.

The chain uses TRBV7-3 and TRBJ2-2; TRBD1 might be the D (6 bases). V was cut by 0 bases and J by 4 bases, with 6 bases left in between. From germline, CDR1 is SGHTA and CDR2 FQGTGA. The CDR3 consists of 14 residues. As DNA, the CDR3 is TGTGCCAGCAGCTTAACGGACAGCACCGGGGAGCTGTTTTTT. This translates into CASSLTDSTGELFF. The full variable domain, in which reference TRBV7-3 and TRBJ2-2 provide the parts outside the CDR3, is GAGVSQTPSNKVTEKGKYVELRCDPISGHTALYWYRQSLGQGPEFLIYFQGTGAADDSGLPNDRFFAVRPEGSVSTLKIQRTERGDSAVYLCASSLTDSTGELFFGEGSRLTVL.

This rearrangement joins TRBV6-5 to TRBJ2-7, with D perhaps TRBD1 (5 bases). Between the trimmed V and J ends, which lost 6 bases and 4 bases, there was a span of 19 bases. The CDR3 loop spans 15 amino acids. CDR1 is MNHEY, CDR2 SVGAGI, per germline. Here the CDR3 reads CASSPVQGSIYEQYF. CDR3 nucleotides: TGTGCCAGCAGCCCCGTGCAGGGCAGTATTTACGAGCAGTACTTC.

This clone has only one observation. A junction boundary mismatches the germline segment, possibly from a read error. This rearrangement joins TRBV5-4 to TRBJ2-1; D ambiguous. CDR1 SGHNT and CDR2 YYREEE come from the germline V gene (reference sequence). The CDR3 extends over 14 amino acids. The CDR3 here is CASTLDHSYNEQFF. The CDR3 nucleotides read TGTGCCAGCACCTTGGACCACTCCTACAATGAGCAGTTCTTC.

The CDR3 sequence: CATLRRLGGRGTGELFF. The CDR3 DNA is TGTGCCACCCTCCGCCGGTTGGGAGGGCGTGGCACCGGGGAGCTGTTTTTT. The chain couples TRBV2 to TRBJ2-2; TRBD2 agrees at 7 bases. CDR1 and CDR2 (germline): SNHLY, FYNNEI. Trimming at V came to 10 bases and at J to 4 bases, leaving 18 bases not matched to a gene. CDR3 size: 17 residues.

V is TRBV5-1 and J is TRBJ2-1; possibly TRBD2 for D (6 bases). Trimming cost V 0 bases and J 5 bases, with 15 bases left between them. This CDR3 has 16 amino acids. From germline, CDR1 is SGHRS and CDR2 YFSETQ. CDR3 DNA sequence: TGCGCCAGCAGCTTGGCCCTCCTAGCGCTGAACAATGAGCAGTTCTTC. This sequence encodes CASSLALLALNNEQFF.

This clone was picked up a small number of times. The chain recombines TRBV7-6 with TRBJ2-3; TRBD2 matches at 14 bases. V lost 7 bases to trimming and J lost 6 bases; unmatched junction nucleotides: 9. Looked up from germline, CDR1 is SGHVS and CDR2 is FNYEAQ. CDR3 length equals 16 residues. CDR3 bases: TGTGCCAGCACCCTCTCCCGGACTAGCGGGAGGGATACGCAGTATTTT. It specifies CASTLSRTSGRDTQYF.

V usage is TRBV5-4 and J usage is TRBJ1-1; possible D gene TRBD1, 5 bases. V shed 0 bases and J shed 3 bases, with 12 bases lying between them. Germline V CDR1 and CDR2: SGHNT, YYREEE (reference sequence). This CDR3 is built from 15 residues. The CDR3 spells CASSLVAREDTEAFF. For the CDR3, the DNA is TGTGCCAGCAGCTTGGTGGCCAGGGAGGACACTGAAGCTTTCTTT.

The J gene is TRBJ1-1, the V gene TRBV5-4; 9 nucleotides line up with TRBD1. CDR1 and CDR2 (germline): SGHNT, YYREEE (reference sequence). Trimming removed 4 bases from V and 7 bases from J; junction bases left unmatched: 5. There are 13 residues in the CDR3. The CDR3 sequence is CASSRDRVREAFF. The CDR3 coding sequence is TGTGCCAGCAGCCGGGACAGGGTCCGTGAAGCTTTCTTT. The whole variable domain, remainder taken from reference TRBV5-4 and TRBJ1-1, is ETGVTQSPTHLIKTRGQQVTLRCSSQSGHNTVSWYQQALGQGPQFIFQYYREEENGRGNFPPRFSGLQFPNYSSELNVNALELDDSALYLCASSRDRVREAFFGQGTRLTVV.

The DNA for the CDR3 is TGTGCCAGCAGCCAGGGGCTTAGCTCCTACAATGAGCAGTTCTTC. The encoded protein is CASSQGLSSYNEQFF. V is TRBV11-3 and J is TRBJ2-1, with D maybe TRBD1 (6 bases). This CDR3 has 15 residues. Germline CDR1 and CDR2: SGHNT and YENEEA. V was pared by 5 bases and J by 0 bases, with 11 bases between. The full variable domain, with the rest looked up from reference TRBV11-3 and TRBJ2-1, is EAGVVQSPRYKIIEKKQPVAFWCNPISGHNTLYWYLQNLGQGPELLIRYENEEAVDDSQLPKDRFSAERLKGVDSTLKIQPAELGDSAVYLCASSQGLSSYNEQFFGPGTRLTVL.

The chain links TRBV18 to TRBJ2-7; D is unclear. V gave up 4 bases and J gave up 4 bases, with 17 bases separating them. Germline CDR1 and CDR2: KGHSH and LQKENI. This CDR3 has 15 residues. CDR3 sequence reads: CASSLGVPLAYEQYF. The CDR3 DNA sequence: TGTGCCAGCTCACTTGGAGTCCCCCTGGCTTACGAGCAGTACTTC.

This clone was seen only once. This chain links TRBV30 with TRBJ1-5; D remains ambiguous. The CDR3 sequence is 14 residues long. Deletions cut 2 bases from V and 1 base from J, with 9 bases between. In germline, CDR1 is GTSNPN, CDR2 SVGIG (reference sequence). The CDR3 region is CAWSQGRSNQPQHF. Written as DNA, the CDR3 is TGTGCCTGGAGTCAAGGGCGGAGCAATCAGCCCCAGCATTTT.

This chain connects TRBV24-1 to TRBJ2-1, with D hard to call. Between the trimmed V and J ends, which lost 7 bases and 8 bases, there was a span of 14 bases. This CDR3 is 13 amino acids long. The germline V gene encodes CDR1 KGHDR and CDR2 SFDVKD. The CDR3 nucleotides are TGTGCCACCAGCAACCAGGAGTCTGATGAGCAGTTCTTC. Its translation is CATSNQESDEQFF.

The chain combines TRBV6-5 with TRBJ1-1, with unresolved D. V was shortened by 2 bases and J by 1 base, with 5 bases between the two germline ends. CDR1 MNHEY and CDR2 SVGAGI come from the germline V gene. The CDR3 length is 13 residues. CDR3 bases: TGTGCCAGCAGTTACCGGAGGAACACTGAAGCTTTCTTT. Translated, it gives CASSYRRNTEAFF.

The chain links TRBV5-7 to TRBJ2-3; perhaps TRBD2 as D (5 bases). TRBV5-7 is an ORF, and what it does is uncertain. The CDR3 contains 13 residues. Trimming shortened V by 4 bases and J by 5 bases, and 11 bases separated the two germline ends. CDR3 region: CASSLGSVDTQYF. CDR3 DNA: TGTGCCAGCAGCCTGGGGAGCGTAGATACGCAGTATTTT.

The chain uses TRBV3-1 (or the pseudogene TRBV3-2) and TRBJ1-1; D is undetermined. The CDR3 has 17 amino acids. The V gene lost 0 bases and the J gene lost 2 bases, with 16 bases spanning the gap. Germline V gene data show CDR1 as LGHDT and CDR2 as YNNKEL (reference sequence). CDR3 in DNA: TGTGCCAGCAGCCAAGACGGTGCGGGGAGGACCAACACTGAAGCTTTCTTT. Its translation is CASSQDGAGRTNTEAFF.

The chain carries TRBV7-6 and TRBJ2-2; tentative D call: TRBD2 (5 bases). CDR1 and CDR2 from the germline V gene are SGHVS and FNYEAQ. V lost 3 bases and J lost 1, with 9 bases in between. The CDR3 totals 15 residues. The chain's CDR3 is CASSLAGLNTGELFF. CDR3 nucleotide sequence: TGTGCCAGCAGCTTGGCCGGACTGAACACCGGGGAGCTGTTTTTT. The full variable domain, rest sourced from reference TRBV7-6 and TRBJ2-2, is GAGVSQSPRYKVTKRGQDVALRCDPISGHVSLYWYRQALGQGPEFLTYFNYEAQQDKSGLPNDRFSAERPEGSISTLTIQRTEQRDSAMYRCASSLAGLNTGELFFGEGSRLTVL.

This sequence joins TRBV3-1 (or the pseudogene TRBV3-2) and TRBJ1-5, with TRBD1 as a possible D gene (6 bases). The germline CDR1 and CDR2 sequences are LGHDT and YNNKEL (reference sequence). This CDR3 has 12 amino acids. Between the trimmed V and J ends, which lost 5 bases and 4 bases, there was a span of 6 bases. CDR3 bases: TGTGCCAGCAGCACAGGGAATCAGCCCCAGCATTTT. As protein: CASSTGNQPQHF.

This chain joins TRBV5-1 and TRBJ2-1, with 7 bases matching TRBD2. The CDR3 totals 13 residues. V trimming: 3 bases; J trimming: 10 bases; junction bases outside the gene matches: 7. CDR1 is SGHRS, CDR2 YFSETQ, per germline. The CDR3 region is CASSSLGGYEQFF. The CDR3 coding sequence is TGCGCCAGCAGCTCGCTGGGAGGGTACGAGCAGTTCTTC.

The CDR3 protein is CATSDGRNNSPLHF. The CDR3 DNA follows: TGTGCCACCAGTGATGGAAGGAATAATTCACCCCTCCACTTT. J is TRBJ1-6 and V is TRBV24-1; D ambiguous. The germline V and J ends were trimmed by 3 bases and 5 bases, with 7 bases remaining between them. This CDR3 contains 14 residues. Germline V gene sequence: CDR1 KGHDR, CDR2 SFDVKD.

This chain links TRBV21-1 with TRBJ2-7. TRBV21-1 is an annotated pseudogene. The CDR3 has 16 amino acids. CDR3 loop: CASSPWGRPKYYEQYF. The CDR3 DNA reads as TGTGCCAGCAGCCCATGGGGACGGCCGAAATACTACGAGCAGTACTTC.